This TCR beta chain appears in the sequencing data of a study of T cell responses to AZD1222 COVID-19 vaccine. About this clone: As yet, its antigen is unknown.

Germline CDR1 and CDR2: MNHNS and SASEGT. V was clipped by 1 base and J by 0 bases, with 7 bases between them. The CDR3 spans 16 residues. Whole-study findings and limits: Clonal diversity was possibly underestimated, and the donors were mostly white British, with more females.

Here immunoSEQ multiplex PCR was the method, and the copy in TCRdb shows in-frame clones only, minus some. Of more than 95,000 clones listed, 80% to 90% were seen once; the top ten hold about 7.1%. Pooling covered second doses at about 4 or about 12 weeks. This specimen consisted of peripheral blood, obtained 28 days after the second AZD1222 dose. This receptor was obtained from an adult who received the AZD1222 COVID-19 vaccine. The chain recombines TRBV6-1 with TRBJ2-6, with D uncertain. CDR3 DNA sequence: TGTGCCAGCAGTGAAGGGGCCATCTCTGGGGCCAACGTCCTGACTTTC. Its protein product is CASSEGAISGANVLTF.